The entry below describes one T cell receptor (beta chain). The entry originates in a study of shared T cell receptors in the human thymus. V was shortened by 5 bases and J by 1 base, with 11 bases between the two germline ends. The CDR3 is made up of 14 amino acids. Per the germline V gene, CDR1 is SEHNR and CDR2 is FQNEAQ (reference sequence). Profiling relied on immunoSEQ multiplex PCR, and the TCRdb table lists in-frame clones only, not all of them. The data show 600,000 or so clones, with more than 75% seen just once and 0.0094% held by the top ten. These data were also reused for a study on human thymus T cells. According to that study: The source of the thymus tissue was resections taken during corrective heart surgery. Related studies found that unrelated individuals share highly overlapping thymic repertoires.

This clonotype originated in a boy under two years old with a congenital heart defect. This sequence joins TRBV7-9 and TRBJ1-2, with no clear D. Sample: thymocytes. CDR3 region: CASSRRGCNYGYTF. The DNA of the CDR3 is TGTGCCAGCAGCCGGCGGGGATGTAACTATGGCTACACCTTC.